The 20 T cell receptor beta chains reported below all come from one sample, sequenced in a study of T-cell memory formation after mild COVID-19. MiXCR, applied by TCRdb to the 5' RACE reads, yields one record per CDR3 protein. This sample has tens of thousands of distinct CDR3 sequences, with roughly 12% found just once. The sequencing input was PBMCs or a T cell subset sorted from them (not recorded which). Receptors were obtained from a man between 18 and 35 years old who had mild COVID-19 (a few samples of this study predate the infection). Cell type and time point are not known.

V and J are TRBV29-1 and TRBJ1-4; D is undetermined. The CDR3 consists of 17 residues. V was cut by 6 bases and J by 2 bases, with 22 bases left in between. From germline, CDR1 is SQVTM and CDR2 ANQGSEA. CDR3 sequence reads: CSVARLEYGTTNEKLFF. In DNA form, the CDR3 reads TGCAGCGTCGCAAGGTTGGAGTATGGAACGACTAATGAAAAACTGTTTTTT.

The chain links TRBV15 to TRBJ2-5; D possibly corresponds to TRBD2 (5 bases). Trimming pared 3 bases from V and 1 base from J, leaving 9 bases between. There are 14 residues in the CDR3. CDR1 is LNHNV, CDR2 YYDKDF, per germline (reference sequence). CDR3 sequence reads: CATSSEGVQETQYF. The CDR3 DNA sequence: TGTGCCACCAGCAGCGAGGGAGTCCAAGAGACCCAGTACTTC.

This clonotype has a handful of counts. V gene TRBV28 combines with J gene TRBJ2-3, with 9 positions matching TRBD2. The CDR3 spans 17 residues. V dropped 5 bases and J dropped 2; count of bases not matched to a gene: 11. Germline V lookup: CDR1 MDHEN, CDR2 SYDVKM. CDR3 residues: CASSPTYSGLATDTQYF. Written as DNA, the CDR3 is TGTGCCAGCAGTCCCACTTATTCGGGACTAGCCACAGATACGCAGTATTTT.

The V call is TRBV6-5, the J call TRBJ1-1; 9 bases are shared with TRBD1. Germline V gene data show CDR1 as MNHEY and CDR2 as SVGAGI. V trimming: 4 bases; J trimming: 11 bases; junction bases outside the gene matches: 17. The CDR3 totals 16 residues. The chain's CDR3 is CASSSNHRTGEVVAFF. CDR3 coding DNA: TGTGCCAGCAGTTCTAACCACAGGACAGGGGAGGTTGTGGCTTTCTTT.

Only a few counts were recorded for this clonotype. This chain connects TRBV6-5 to TRBJ1-5; D remains ambiguous. The CDR3 covers 14 residues. The germline V gene encodes CDR1 MNHEY and CDR2 SVGAGI. V lost 6 bases to trimming and J lost 6 bases, with 15 bases between them. This CDR3 reads CASSPSSGFQPQHF. In DNA, the CDR3 is TGTGCCAGCAGCCCCTCATCGGGATTTCAGCCCCAGCATTTT.

This clonotype has just a few counts. The CDR3 reads CASSQVAKLNYGYTF. The CDR3 bases are TGCGCCAGCAGCCAAGTTGCGAAGCTTAACTATGGCTACACCTTC. The chain is built from TRBV4-3 and TRBJ1-2, with no clear D. The V gene lost 1 base and the J gene lost 1 base, with 10 bases spanning the gap. This CDR3 has 15 amino acids. Germline CDR1 and CDR2: LGHNA and YSLEER.

The chain carries TRBV12-3 or TRBV12-4 and TRBJ1-2, with 9 bases matching TRBD1. Losses at the gene ends were 7 bases for V and 5 bases for J; bases not matched to a gene: 11. The CDR3 is made up of 15 amino acids. DNA for the CDR3: TGTGCCAGCACCTCACCGGGACAGGGAGTTTATGGCTACACCTTC. This gives the protein CASTSPGQGVYGYTF.

This clonotype has at least ten counts. The chain employs TRBV4-2 and TRBJ2-3; TRBD2 matches at 8 bases. J lost 4 bases, V lost 0 bases, and 6 bases had no gene match. The germline gives CDR1 LGHNA, CDR2 YNFKEQ. The CDR3 consists of 16 residues. CDR3 sequence reads: CASSQDMSGGADTQYF. The CDR3 nucleotides are TGTGCCAGCAGCCAAGATATGAGCGGGGGAGCAGATACGCAGTATTTT.

This clonotype was detected many times. The chain uses TRBV6-2 or TRBV6-3 and TRBJ2-3; unclear D gene. This CDR3 spans 14 amino acids. V lost 0 bases and J 4 bases, leaving 8 bases between the germline ends. Germline V gene data show CDR1 as MNHEY and CDR2 as SVGEGT. The CDR3 is CASSYSLRADTQYF. Here the CDR3 DNA reads TGTGCCAGCAGTTACTCGCTCCGTGCAGATACGCAGTATTTT.

J is TRBJ2-7 and V is TRBV5-5; D gene ambiguous. Germline V lookup: CDR1 SGHKS, CDR2 YYEKEE (reference sequence). This CDR3 is built from 14 residues. V gave up 4 bases and J gave up 6 bases, with 17 bases separating them. CDR3 DNA sequence: TGTGCCAGCAGCCCGGTACGGGTGGCCGCCGAGCAGTACTTC. Protein: CASSPVRVAAEQYF.

This clonotype was recorded at least ten times. V gene TRBV7-9 combines with J gene TRBJ1-1; 11 bases map to TRBD1. The junction had 10 bases not matched to a gene; V was cut back by 5 bases and J by 5 bases. The germline V gene has CDR1 SEHNR and CDR2 FQNEAQ (reference sequence). The CDR3 loop spans 16 amino acids. CDR3 nucleotides: TGTGCCAGCAGCCCAGGACAGGGGGCAGCCACTACTGAAGCTTTCTTT. Its translation is CASSPGQGAATTEAFF.

This clonotype was observed a handful of times. The chain links TRBV14 to TRBJ1-2; TRBD1 aligns across 7 bases. Trimming cost V 4 bases and J 6 bases; bases outside gene matches: 8. The CDR3 has 14 amino acids. Germline V gene data show CDR1 as SGHDN and CDR2 as FVKESK. CDR3 protein: CASSPPGTVHGYTF. The DNA for the CDR3 is TGTGCCAGCAGCCCCCCCGGGACAGTCCATGGCTACACCTTC.

This clonotype was detected a few times. The chain combines TRBV7-9 with TRBJ2-1, with a weak D call TRBD2 (5 bases). Germline CDR1 is SEHNR and CDR2 is FQNEAQ (reference sequence). Trimming cost V 1 base and J 7 bases, with 20 bases left between them. This CDR3 has 17 residues. CDR3 amino acids: CASSLGITGTMGNEQFF. CDR3 DNA sequence: TGTGCCAGCAGCTTAGGGATTACGGGAACGATGGGAAATGAGCAGTTCTTC. Based on the CDR3 plus reference TRBV7-9 and TRBJ2-1, the full variable domain is DTGVSQNPRHKITKRGQNVTFRCDPISEHNRLYWYRQTLGQGPEFLTYFQNEAQLEKSRLLSDRFSAERPKGSFSTLEIQRTEQGDSAMYLCASSLGITGTMGNEQFFGPGTRLTVL.

The chain couples TRBV28 to TRBJ2-7; D assignment may be TRBD1 or TRBD2 (6 bases each). Trimming removed 6 bases at V and 3 bases at J, with 18 bases between. Germline CDR1 and CDR2: MDHEN and SYDVKM. CDR3 size: 15 residues. The CDR3 here is CASSLGGSSIYEQYF. Here the CDR3 DNA reads TGTGCCAGCAGCTTAGGGGGGTCCTCCATCTACGAGCAGTACTTC. Looking up the rest from reference TRBV28 and TRBJ2-7 gives the full variable domain: DVKVTQSSRYLVKRTGEKVFLECVQDMDHENMFWYRQDPGLGLRLIYFSYDVKMKEKGDIPEGYSVSREKKERFSLILESASTNQTSMYLCASSLGGSSIYEQYFGPGTRLTVT.

This clonotype has ten or more counts. The rearrangement uses TRBV20-1 and TRBJ2-3; D gene uncertain. The V end was cut by 2 bases, the J end by 1 base, with 10 bases between. Germline V lookup: CDR1 DFQATT, CDR2 SNEGSKA (reference sequence). This CDR3 is 14 amino acids long. The DNA for the CDR3 is TGCAGTGCTAGAATTGGGTGGGGCACAGATACGCAGTATTTT. Protein product: CSARIGWGTDTQYF.

The chain carries TRBV5-1 and TRBJ1-2; 7 positions agree with TRBD1. Germline lookup yields CDR1 SGHRS and CDR2 YFSETQ. The CDR3 extends over 14 amino acids. V lost 2 bases to trimming and J lost 6 bases; unmatched junction nucleotides: 7. The CDR3 region is CASSLIQGEDGYTF. The CDR3 nucleotides read TGCGCCAGCAGCTTAATCCAGGGGGAAGATGGCTACACCTTC.

The genes are TRBV25-1 and TRBJ1-5; TRBD1 is a possible D gene (6 bases). The CDR3 length is 14 residues. Trimming cost V 1 base and J 9 bases, with 13 bases left between them. Germline CDR1 is MGHDK and CDR2 is SYGVNS. The CDR3 DNA is TGTGCCAGCAGTGAATCGGCGGGACAAGGGCCCCAGCATTTT. Translation: CASSESAGQGPQHF.

CDR3 residues: CSARYMGSDYGYTF. The CDR3 DNA reads TGCAGTGCTAGATATATGGGATCGGACTATGGCTACACCTTC. V is TRBV20-1 and J is TRBJ1-2; no clear D. CDR1 DFQATT and CDR2 SNEGSKA come from the germline V gene (reference sequence). CDR3 size: 14 residues. The germline V and J ends were trimmed by 2 bases and 3 bases, with 13 bases remaining between them.

This clonotype occurred many times. V is TRBV5-1 and J is TRBJ2-7; 9 positions agree with TRBD1. CDR1 and CDR2 from the germline V gene are SGHRS and YFSETQ. The CDR3 consists of 14 residues. V gave up 4 bases and J gave up 1 base; unmatched junction bases: 3. The DNA of the CDR3 is TGCGCCAGCAGCCCGGGGACAGGGTCCTACGAGCAGTACGTC. Protein sequence: CASSPGTGSYEQYV.

The rearrangement joins TRBV7-9 to TRBJ1-4, with D hard to call. The CDR3 sequence is 14 residues long. V lost 3 bases, J lost 1 base, and 6 bases lay in between. Germline CDR1 reads SEHNR; CDR2 reads FQNEAQ (reference sequence). CDR3 sequence (DNA): TGTGCCAGCAGCTTGACCGGAACTAATGAAAAACTGTTTTTT. Amino acids: CASSLTGTNEKLFF.